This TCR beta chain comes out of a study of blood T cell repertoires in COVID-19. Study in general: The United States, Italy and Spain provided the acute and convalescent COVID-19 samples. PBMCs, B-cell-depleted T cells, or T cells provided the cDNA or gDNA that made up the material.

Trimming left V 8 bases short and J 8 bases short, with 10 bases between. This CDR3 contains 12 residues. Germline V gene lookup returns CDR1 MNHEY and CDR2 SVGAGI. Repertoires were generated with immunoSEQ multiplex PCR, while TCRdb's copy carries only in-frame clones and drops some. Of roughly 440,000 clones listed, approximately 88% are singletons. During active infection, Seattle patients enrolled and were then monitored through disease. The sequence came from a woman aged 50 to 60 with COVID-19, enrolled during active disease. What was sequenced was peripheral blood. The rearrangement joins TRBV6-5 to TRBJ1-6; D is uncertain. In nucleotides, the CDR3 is TGTGCCAGCCGCCGGGAAGATTCACCCCTCCACTTT. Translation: CASRREDSPLHF.